This record concerns one T cell receptor beta chain sequence. The CDR3 runs 17 residues. The V and J ends lost 3 bases and 1 base, in that order; junction bases with no gene match: 6. Germline lookup yields CDR1 MGHRA and CDR2 YSYEKL. Produced via immunoSEQ multiplex PCR; TCRdb's table is partial and in-frame only. The sample lists about 210,000 clones; 90% to 95% were seen once. This sample was taken from a study of blood T cell repertoires in COVID-19. Study at large: Researchers got acute and convalescent COVID-19 samples from the United States, Italy and Spain. Sources were T cells, B-cell-depleted T cells, or PBMCs; the material itself was cDNA or gDNA.

The receptor comes from a man aged 30 to 39 with acute or convalescent COVID-19. Material: peripheral blood. V gene TRBV4-1 combines with J gene TRBJ2-5; 12 bases agree with TRBD2. CDR3 sequence (DNA): TGCGCCAGCAGCCACCAGACTAGCGGGGGATCCCAAGAGACCCAGTACTTC. It codes for CASSHQTSGGSQETQYF.